This T cell receptor (beta chain) was captured by sequencing in a study of cytomegalovirus exposure and HLA in healthy donors. Broader study findings: Reports showed the classifier diagnosing cytomegalovirus status with high specificity and sensitivity. Analysis was carried out at a later point, and it linked a missense DCLRE1C variant to TCR beta V- and J-gene trimming. Most TCRs appeared rarely, but some public TCRs recurred in many donors.

With regard to this clone: Its antigen is not known. The junction shows a germline mismatch at one end, possibly a read error.

In the PCR, 60 Vbeta and 13 Jbeta primers were used. Produced via immunoSEQ multiplex PCR; TCRdb's table is partial and in-frame only. The sample shows around 120,000 clones, about 84% of them seen only once. Material for sequencing was PBMCs. The receptor comes from a boy aged 5-17 years in good health and CMV-seronegative.

The CDR3 DNA follows: TGTGTCAGCAGTTCAAGGGACAGGGGAAGCACAGATACGCAGTATTTT. It codes for CVSSSRDRGSTDTQYF. The chain uses TRBV27 and TRBJ2-3; 10 bases agree with TRBD1. CDR1 and CDR2 from the germline V gene are MNHEY and SMNVEV (reference sequence). The CDR3 is 16 amino acids.